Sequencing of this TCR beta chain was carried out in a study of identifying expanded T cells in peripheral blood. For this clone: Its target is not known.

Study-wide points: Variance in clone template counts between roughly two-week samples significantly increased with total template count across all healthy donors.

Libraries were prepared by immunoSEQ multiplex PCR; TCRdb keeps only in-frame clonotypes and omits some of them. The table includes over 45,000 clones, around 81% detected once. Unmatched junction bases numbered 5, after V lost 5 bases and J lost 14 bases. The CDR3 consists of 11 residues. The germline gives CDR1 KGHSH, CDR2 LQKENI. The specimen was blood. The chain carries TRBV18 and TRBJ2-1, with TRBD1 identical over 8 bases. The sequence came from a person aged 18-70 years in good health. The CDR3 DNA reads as TGTGCCAGCTCAGCAGGACAGGGAGAGTTCTTC. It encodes CASSAGQGEFF.